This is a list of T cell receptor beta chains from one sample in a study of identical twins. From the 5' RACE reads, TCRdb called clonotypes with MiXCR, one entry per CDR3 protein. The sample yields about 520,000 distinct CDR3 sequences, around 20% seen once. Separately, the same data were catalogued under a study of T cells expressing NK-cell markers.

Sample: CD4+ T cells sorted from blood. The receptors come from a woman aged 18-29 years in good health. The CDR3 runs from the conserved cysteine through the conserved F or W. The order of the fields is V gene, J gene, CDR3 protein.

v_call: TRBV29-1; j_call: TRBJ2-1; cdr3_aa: CSVRTSGRAGVF
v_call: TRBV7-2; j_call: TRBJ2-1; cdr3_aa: CASSPRSGNSEQFF
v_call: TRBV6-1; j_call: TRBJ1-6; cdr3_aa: CASSQGTGGYYSSLHF
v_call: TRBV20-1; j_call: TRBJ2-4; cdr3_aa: CSASDTGTQYF
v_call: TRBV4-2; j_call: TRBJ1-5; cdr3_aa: CASSEESNQPQHF
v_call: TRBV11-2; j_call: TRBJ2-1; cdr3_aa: CASSSDRDHRFF
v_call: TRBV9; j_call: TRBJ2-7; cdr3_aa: CASSTSTSGEIYEQYF
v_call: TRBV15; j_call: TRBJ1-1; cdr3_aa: CATSREPLGDTEAFF
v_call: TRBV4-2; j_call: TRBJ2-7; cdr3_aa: CASSQVAGSGEQYF
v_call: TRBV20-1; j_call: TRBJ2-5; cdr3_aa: CIPKRGNRETQYF
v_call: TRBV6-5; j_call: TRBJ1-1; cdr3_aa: CASSYVGGEAFF
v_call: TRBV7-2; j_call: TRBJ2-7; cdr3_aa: CASSNRQGGSVLHEQYF
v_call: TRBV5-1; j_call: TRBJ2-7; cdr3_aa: CASSLAHEQYF
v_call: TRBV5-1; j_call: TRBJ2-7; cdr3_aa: CASSLAADVFYEQYF
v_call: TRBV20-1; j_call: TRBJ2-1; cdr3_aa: CSASPSVDEQFF
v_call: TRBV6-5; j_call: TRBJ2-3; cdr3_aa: CASSYSGGPVSDTQYF
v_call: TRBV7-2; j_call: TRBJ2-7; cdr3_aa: CASSLAPLSYEQYF
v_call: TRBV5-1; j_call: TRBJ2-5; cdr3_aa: CASSLHLAGGQETQYF
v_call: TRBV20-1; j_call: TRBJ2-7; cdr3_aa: CSAPPAPGITYEQYF
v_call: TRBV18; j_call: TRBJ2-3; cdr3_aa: CASSPRTDSTDTQYF
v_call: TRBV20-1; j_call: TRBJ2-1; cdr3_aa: CSARSGVSNEQFF
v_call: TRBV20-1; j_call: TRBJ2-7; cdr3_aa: CSARPLRGGSDEQYF
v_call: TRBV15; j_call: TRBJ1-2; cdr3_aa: CATSRDSQGVGYGYTF
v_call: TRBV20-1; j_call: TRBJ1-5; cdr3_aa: CSAPAGRNQPQHF
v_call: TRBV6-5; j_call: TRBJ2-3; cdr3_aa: CASSYSWAGGESTDTQYF
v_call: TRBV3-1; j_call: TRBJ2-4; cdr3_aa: CASSPAWGGMNIQYF
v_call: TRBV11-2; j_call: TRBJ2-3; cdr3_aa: CASSLHRTTTF
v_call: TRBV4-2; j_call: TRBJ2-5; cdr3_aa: CASSQLAGLQETQYF